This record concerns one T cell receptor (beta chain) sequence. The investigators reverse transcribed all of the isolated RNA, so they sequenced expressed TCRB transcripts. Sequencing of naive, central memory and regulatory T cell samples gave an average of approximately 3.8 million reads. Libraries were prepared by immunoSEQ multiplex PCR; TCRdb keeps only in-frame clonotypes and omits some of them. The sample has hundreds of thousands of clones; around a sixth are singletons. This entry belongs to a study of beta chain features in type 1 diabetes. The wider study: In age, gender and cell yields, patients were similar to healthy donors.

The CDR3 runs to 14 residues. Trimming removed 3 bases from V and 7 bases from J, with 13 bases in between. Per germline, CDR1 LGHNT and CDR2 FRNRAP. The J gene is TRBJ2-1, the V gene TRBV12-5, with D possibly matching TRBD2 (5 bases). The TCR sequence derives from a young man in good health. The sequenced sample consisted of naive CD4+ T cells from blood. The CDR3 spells CASGFSVRVNEQFF. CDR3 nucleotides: TGTGCTAGTGGTTTCTCAGTGAGGGTGAATGAGCAGTTCTTC.